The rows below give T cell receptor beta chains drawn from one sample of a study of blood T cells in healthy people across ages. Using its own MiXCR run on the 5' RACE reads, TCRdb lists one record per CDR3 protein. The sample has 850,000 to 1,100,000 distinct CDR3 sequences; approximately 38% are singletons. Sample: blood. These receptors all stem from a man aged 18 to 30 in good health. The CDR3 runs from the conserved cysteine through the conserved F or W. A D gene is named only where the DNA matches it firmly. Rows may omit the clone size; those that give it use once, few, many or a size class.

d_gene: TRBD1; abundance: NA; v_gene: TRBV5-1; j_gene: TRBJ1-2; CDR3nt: TGCGCCAGCAGCCGAGAACAGGGGGCGGTTAGTGGCTACACCTTC; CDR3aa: CASSREQGAVSGYTF
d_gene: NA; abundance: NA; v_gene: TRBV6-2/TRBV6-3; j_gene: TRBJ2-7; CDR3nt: TGTGCCAGCAGTTACGTCGGGGACGAGCAGTACTTC; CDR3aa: CASSYVGDEQYF
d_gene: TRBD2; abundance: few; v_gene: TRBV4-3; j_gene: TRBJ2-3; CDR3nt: TGCGCCAGCAGTCCGAGGTGGGGGGGGACGGTTAGCACAGATACGCAGTATTTT; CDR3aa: CASSPRWGGTVSTDTQYF
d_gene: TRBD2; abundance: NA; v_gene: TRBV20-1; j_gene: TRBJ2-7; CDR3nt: TGCAGTGCTAGAGGACTAGCGGGGCGCGAGCAGTACTTC; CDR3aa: CSARGLAGREQYF
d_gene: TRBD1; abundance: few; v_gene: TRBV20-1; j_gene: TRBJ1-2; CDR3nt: TGCAGTGCCATCATAGCCGGGACAGGGGTCGGCTACACCTTC; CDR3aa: CSAIIAGTGVGYTF
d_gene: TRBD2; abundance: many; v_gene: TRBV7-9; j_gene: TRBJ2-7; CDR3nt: TGTGCCAGCAGCTTAGCCTTAGCGGGGACGAGTTACGAGCAGTACTTC; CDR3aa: CASSLALAGTSYEQYF
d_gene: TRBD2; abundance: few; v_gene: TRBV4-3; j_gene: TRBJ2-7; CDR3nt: TGCGCCAGCAGCCAAGATAAACTAGCGGGCTACAATGAGCAGTACTTC; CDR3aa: CASSQDKLAGYNEQYF
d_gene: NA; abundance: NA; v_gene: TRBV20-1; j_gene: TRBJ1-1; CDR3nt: TGCAGTGCTAGAGATGACAGGTTTACTGAAGCTTTCTTT; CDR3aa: CSARDDRFTEAFF
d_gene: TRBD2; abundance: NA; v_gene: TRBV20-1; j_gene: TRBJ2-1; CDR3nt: TGCAGCCCAGCCGGGACTAGTGGCAATGAGCAGTTCTTC; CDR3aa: CSPAGTSGNEQFF
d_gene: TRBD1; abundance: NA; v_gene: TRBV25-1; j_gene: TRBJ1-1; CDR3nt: TGTGCCAGCGCGAAATCCGGACAGGGGAGGACTGAAGCTTTCTTT; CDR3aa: CASAKSGQGRTEAFF
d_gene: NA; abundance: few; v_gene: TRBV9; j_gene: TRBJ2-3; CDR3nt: TGTGCCAGCGGGGAGGCGCAGAACACAGATACGCAGTATTTT; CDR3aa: CASGEAQNTDTQYF
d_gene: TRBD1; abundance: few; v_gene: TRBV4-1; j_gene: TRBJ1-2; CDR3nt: TGCGCCAGCAGCCAATTGACAGGGGGGGAGTATGGCTACACCTTC; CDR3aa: CASSQLTGGEYGYTF
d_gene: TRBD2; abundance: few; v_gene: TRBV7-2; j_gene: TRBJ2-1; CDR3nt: TGTGCCAGCAGCTTAGTAACCGGGGGGGCCTACAATGAGCAGTTCTTC; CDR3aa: CASSLVTGGAYNEQFF
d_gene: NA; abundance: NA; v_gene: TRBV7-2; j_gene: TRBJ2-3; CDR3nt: TGTGCCAGCAGCTTAGGGGGGGGGCCTAGCACAGATACGCAGTATTTT; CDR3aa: CASSLGGGPSTDTQYF
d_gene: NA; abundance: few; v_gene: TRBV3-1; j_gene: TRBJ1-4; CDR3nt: TGTGCCAGCAGCCAAGCGGGCCTCAATGAAAAACTGTTTTTT; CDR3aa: CASSQAGLNEKLFF
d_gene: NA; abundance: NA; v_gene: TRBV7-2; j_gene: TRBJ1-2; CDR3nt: TGTGCCAGCAGCTTAGTACCCCGAGAAGGGTTCTATGGCTACACCTTC; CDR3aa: CASSLVPREGFYGYTF
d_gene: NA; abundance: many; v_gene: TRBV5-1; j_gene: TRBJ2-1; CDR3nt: TGCGCCAGCAGCTTACCGGGGATGTCCTACAATGAGCAGTTCTTC; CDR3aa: CASSLPGMSYNEQFF
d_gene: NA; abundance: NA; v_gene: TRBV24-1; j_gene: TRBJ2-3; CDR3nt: TGTGCCACCAGTGTGGGTAACCCAGATACGCAGTATTTT; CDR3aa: CATSVGNPDTQYF
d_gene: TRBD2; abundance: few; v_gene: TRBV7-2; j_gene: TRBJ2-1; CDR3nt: TGTGCCAGCAGCCCTCAGCGGGGTAGCTCCTACAATGAGCAGTTCTTC; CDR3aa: CASSPQRGSSYNEQFF
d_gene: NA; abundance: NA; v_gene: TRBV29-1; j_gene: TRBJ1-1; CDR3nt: TGCAGCGTTGAAACCACTGAAGCTTTCTTT; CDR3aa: CSVETTEAFF
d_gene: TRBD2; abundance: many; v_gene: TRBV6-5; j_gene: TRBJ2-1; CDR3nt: TGTGCCAGCAGCCGTGGACTAGCGGGCTACAATGAGCAGTTCTTC; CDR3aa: CASSRGLAGYNEQFF
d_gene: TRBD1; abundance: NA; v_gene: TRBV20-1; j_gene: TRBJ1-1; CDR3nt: TGCAGCGCGCAGGGGGTGAACACTGAAGCTTTCTTT; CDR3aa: CSAQGVNTEAFF
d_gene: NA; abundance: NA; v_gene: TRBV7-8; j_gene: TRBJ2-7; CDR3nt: TGTGCCAGCAGCTCATCCCGGGGGTCTTCCTACAATGAGCAGTACTTC; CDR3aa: CASSSSRGSSYNEQYF
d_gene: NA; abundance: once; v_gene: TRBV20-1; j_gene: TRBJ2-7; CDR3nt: TGCAGTGTCGGACCCCTCGGGGGGCCTAACAATGAGCAGTACTTC; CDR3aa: CSVGPLGGPNNEQYF
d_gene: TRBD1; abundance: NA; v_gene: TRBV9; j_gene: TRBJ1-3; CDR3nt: TGTGCCAGCAGCCAACGGACAGGAGAGAGGACGGACTCTGGAAACACCATATATTTT; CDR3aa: CASSQRTGERTDSGNTIYF
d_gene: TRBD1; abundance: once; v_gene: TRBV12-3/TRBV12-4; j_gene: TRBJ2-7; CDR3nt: TGTGCCAGCACCCCTCCTGGGACAGCTTACAATGAGCAGTACTTC; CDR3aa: CASTPPGTAYNEQYF
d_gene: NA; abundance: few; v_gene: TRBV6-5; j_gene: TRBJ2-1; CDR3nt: TGTGCCAGCAGTTCCCGCCCCCTCGGGAATGAGCAGTTCTTC; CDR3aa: CASSSRPLGNEQFF